The rows below give T cell receptor beta chains drawn from one sample of a study of blood T cell repertoires in COVID-19. Sequencing was performed with immunoSEQ multiplex PCR; in TCRdb, only in-frame clones are kept and a portion is missing. The sample comprises 350,000 or so clones, around nine tenths of which are singletons, and just over 1% rests with the top ten. Sequenced: PBMCs or T cells enriched from blood (not recorded which). The receptor set was obtained from a woman aged 30 to 39 who had been exposed to COVID-19. Each CDR3 is given with its conserved first and last residue. D genes are given only for firm matches. Size is omitted from some rows. Given values are once, few, many or a class for expanded clones.

>TRBD1|TRBV5-1|TRBJ2-7|-
CASSLVAGGSYEQYF
TGCGCCAGCAGCTTGGTGGCAGGGGGATCCTACGAGCAGTACTTC
>TRBD1|TRBV6-5|TRBJ1-2|-
CASSYSDRVYYGYTF
TGTGCCAGCAGTTACTCGGACAGGGTGTACTATGGCTACACCTTC
>-|TRBV7-8|TRBJ1-1|-
CASSLEGDTEAFF
TGTGCCAGCAGCTTAGAGGGGGACACTGAAGCTTTCTTT
>TRBD1|TRBV12-3/TRBV12-4|TRBJ1-2|-
CASRLGQMRGYTF
TGTGCCAGCAGATTGGGACAGATGCGGGGCTACACCTTC
>TRBD2|TRBV2|TRBJ2-1|-
CASNQLAGGLNEQFF
TGTGCCAGCAACCAACTAGCGGGAGGACTTAATGAGCAGTTCTTC
>TRBD1|TRBV7-6|TRBJ1-3|-
CASSLVTGGSGNTIYF
TGTGCCAGCAGCTTAGTTACAGGGGGCTCTGGAAACACCATATATTTT
>-|TRBV27|TRBJ2-5|-
CASSDSPRGETQYF
TGTGCCAGCAGTGACTCACCCAGGGGAGAGACCCAGTACTTC
>TRBD1|TRBV7-2|TRBJ1-2|-
CASSSQRDREYTF
TGTGCCAGCAGCTCTCAACGGGACAGGGAGTACACCTTC
>-|TRBV28|TRBJ1-1|-
CASSLRVAEAFF
TGTGCCAGCAGTTTGAGGGTAGCTGAAGCTTTCTTT
>-|TRBV20-1|TRBJ1-2|-
CSASHGFGYTF
TGCAGTGCTAGTCACGGGTTTGGCTACACCTTC
>-|TRBV18|TRBJ2-3|-
CASSPQGDTQYF
TGTGCCAGCTCACCTCAGGGAGATACGCAGTATTTT
>-|TRBV4-2|TRBJ1-2|-
CASSQGGTNSYGYTF
TGTGCCAGCAGCCAGGGAGGGACGAACAGCTATGGCTACACCTTC
>-|TRBV5-6|TRBJ2-3|-
CASSFSGSTDTQYF
TGTGCCAGCAGCTTTAGCGGAAGCACAGATACGCAGTATTTT
>TRBD2|TRBV27|TRBJ2-2|once
CASSSLAGGPRTGELFF
TGTGCCAGCAGTTCACTAGCGGGAGGGCCACGGACCGGGGAGCTGTTTTTT
>-|TRBV18|TRBJ1-5|once
CASSPGGFRHQPQHF
TGTGCCAGCTCACCGGGAGGGTTTCGCCATCAGCCCCAGCATTTT
>-|TRBV28|TRBJ2-1|once
CASSSLLVPSQFF
TGTGCCAGCAGTTCCCTCCTTGTCCCCTCCCAGTTCTTC
>TRBD2|TRBV5-1|TRBJ2-5|-
CASSLEGTSSQTQYF
TGCGCCAGCAGCTTGGAGGGGACTAGCTCTCAGACCCAGTACTTC
>TRBD2|TRBV11-3|TRBJ2-7|-
CASSPETSGGSYEQYF
TGTGCCAGCAGCCCCGAGACTAGCGGAGGCTCCTACGAGCAGTACTTC
>-|TRBV27|TRBJ2-7|once
CASSLLSSPYEQYF
TGTGCCAGCAGTTTACTGTCAAGCCCCTACGAGCAGTACTTC
>-|TRBV7-9|TRBJ2-2|-
CAWPGTGELFF
TGTGCCTGGCCTGGCACCGGGGAGCTGTTTTTT
>TRBD2|TRBV3-1/TRBV3-2|TRBJ2-1|-
CASSQDRLAGGAYNEQFF
TGTGCCAGCAGCCAAGATAGGCTAGCGGGAGGCGCCTACAATGAGCAGTTCTTC
>-|TRBV5-1|TRBJ2-1|-
CASSSLWSNEQFF
TGCGCCAGCAGCTCACTATGGAGCAATGAGCAGTTCTTC
>TRBD2|TRBV2|TRBJ2-7|-
CASRGRLARQYF
TGTGCCAGCAGGGGACGACTAGCACGGCAGTACTTC
>-|TRBV15|TRBJ1-4|-
CATSRVSTAGDEKLFF
TGTGCCACCAGCAGAGTTTCGACCGCCGGGGATGAAAAACTGTTTTTT
>TRBD2|TRBV6-5|TRBJ2-7|-
CASSYASGRFYEQYF
TGTGCCAGCAGTTACGCTAGCGGGCGGTTCTACGAGCAGTACTTC
>-|TRBV6-5|TRBJ1-2|-
CASREGNTVYTF
TGTGCCAGCAGGGAGGGAAACACGGTCTACACCTTC
>-|TRBV5-1|TRBJ2-7|-
CASSQDRDSPYEQYF
TGCGCCAGCAGCCAAGACCGGGACTCACCATACGAGCAGTACTTC
>-|TRBV5-8|TRBJ2-6|-
CASSLTVSSGANVLTF
TGTGCCAGCAGCCTGACAGTTAGCTCTGGGGCCAACGTCCTGACTTTC
>TRBD2|TRBV7-9|TRBJ2-7|-
CASSWREGSGEQYF
TGTGCCAGCAGTTGGCGGGAGGGATCCGGGGAGCAGTACTTC
>-|TRBV24-1|TRBJ2-5|-
CATSDLPGRETQYF
TGTGCCACCAGTGATTTGCCAGGGCGGGAGACCCAGTACTTC
>-|TRBV30|TRBJ1-6|-
CAWSVQRTSSYNSPLHF
TGTGCCTGGAGTGTACAACGGACAAGCTCCTATAATTCACCCCTCCACTTT
>TRBD1|TRBV28|TRBJ1-5|-
CASSWTGGNQPQHF
TGTGCCAGCAGTTGGACAGGGGGGAATCAGCCCCAGCATTTT
>-|TRBV2|TRBJ1-2|-
CASSEARGNYGYTF
TGTGCCAGCAGTGAAGCGCGGGGGAACTATGGCTACACCTTC
>TRBD2|TRBV27|TRBJ2-3|-
CASRLGLAGVGSTDTQYF
TGTGCCAGCAGGCTAGGACTAGCGGGAGTTGGTAGCACAGATACGCAGTATTTT
>TRBD2|TRBV9|TRBJ2-1|-
CASSETASGPYNEQFF
TGTGCCAGCAGCGAGACCGCTAGCGGACCCTACAATGAGCAGTTCTTC
>-|TRBV19|TRBJ2-5|-
CASSTSETQYF
TGTGCCAGTAGTACCTCCGAGACCCAGTACTTC
>TRBD1|TRBV18|TRBJ1-2|-
CASSLQGANGYTF
TGTGCCAGCTCACTGCAGGGGGCCAATGGCTACACCTTC
>TRBD1|TRBV6-5|TRBJ1-6|-
CASSRQGDNSPLHF
TGTGCCAGCAGCCGACAGGGGGATAATTCACCCCTCCACTTT
>TRBD2|TRBV28|TRBJ2-2|-
CASSPGTRTGELFF
TGTGCCAGCAGTCCCGGGACTAGGACCGGGGAGCTGTTTTTT
>TRBD2|TRBV10-3|TRBJ2-1|once
CATLPLAGVGEQFF
TGTGCCACCTTGCCCCTTGCGGGAGTGGGTGAGCAGTTCTTC
>TRBD1|TRBV12-5|TRBJ2-7|-
CASGRQGSYEQYF
TGTGCTAGTGGCAGACAGGGCTCCTACGAGCAGTACTTC
>-|TRBV29-1|TRBJ2-2|-
CSVEYPYGLLNTGELFF
TGCAGCGTTGAGTATCCCTACGGACTCTTGAACACCGGGGAGCTGTTTTTT